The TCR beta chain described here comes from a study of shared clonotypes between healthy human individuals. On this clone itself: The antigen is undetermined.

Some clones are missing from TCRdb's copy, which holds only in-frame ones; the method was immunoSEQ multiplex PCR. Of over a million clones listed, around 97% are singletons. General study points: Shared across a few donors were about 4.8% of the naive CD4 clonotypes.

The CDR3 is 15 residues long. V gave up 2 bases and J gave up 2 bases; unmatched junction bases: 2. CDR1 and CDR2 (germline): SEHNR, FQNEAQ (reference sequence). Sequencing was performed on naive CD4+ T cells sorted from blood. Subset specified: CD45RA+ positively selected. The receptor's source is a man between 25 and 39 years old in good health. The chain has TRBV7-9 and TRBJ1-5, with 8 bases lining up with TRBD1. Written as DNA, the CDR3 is TGTGCCAGCAGCTTACAGGGGGCAGGCAATCAGCCCCAGCATTTT. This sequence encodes CASSLQGAGNQPQHF.